This TCR beta chain emerged from a study of blood T cell repertoires in COVID-19. Study information: T cells, B-cell-depleted T cells, or PBMCs provided the cDNA or gDNA that served as material.

Unmatched junction bases numbered 5, after V lost 5 bases and J lost 6 bases. Germline-derived CDR1 and CDR2 are MDHEN and SYDVKM. The CDR3 runs to 14 residues. In the original processing: Using reference gene primer amplification, nucleated cell counts were estimated. Data came from immunoSEQ multiplex PCR; TCRdb stores just in-frame clones and leaves some out. V, J and clone size are those of that table, while D and trimming were read from the DNA. The repertoire consists of roughly 150,000 clones, with 84% occurring once and the leading ten covering almost 10%. The TCR was taken from a woman in her fifties or sixties with acute or convalescent COVID-19. Sequencing was performed on peripheral blood. This chain uses TRBV28 with TRBJ1-5, with TRBD1 identical over 9 bases. The CDR3 reads CASSQDRGAQPQHF. CDR3 sequence (DNA): TGTGCCAGCAGTCAAGACAGGGGGGCTCAGCCCCAGCATTTT.